This is a list of T cell receptor beta chains from one sample in a study of shared clonotypes between healthy human individuals. The repertoire was sequenced with immunoSEQ multiplex PCR; TCRdb's copy has only in-frame clones and lacks some. This table has some 300,000 clones, 73% appearing once. Source material: memory CD4+ T cells sorted from blood. The receptor source for this set is a man younger than 45 in good health. Both conserved end residues are part of each CDR3. D genes are given only for firm matches. The listing skips clone size in some rows; elsewhere it reads once, few, many or a size class.

>TRBV5-1|TRBJ2-1|few|TRBD1
CASSLRWTGERAGYNEQFF
TGCGCCAGCAGCTTACGGTGGACAGGGGAACGGGCGGGCTACAATGAGCAGTTCTTC
>TRBV7-7|TRBJ2-6|few|.
CASSLRPSSSSGANVLTF
TGTGCTAGCAGCTTACGCCCCAGTAGCTCCTCTGGGGCCAACGTCCTGACTTTC
>TRBV27|TRBJ2-7|few|TRBD1
CASSLGTDPYEQYF
TGTGCCAGCAGTTTGGGGACAGACCCCTACGAGCAGTACTTC
>TRBV6-5|TRBJ2-3|.|.
CASSYSMVLADTQYF
TGTGCCAGCAGTTACTCGATGGTCCTCGCAGATACGCAGTATTTT
>TRBV29-1|TRBJ2-3|.|.
CSVDQGTDTQYF
TGCAGCGTTGATCAGGGGACGGATACGCAGTATTTT
>TRBV5-8|TRBJ1-1|.|.
CASSRTGQANTEAFF
TGTGCCAGCAGCCGAACGGGACAAGCGAACACTGAAGCTTTCTTT
>TRBV27|TRBJ2-3|once|.
CASSIRGITDTQYF
TGTGCCAGCAGTATAAGGGGTATTACAGATACGCAGTATTTT
>TRBV28|TRBJ1-2|.|TRBD1
CASSLNNRPGGHGYTF
TGTGCCAGCAGTTTAAATAACCGGCCAGGGGGTCATGGCTACACCTTC
>TRBV2|TRBJ1-4|.|TRBD1
CASSPDRGGKLFF
TGTGCCAGCAGCCCCGACAGGGGTGGAAAACTGTTTTTT
>TRBV19|TRBJ1-1|.|.
CASSIGQGPATF
TGTGCCAGTAGTATCGGGCAGGGTCCCGCGACCTTT
>TRBV5-1|TRBJ2-2|.|TRBD2
CASSFQASGLTGELFF
TGCGCCAGCAGCTTCCAGGCTAGCGGGTTGACCGGGGAGCTGTTTTTT
>TRBV25-1|TRBJ2-1|few|.
CASSEPGLTVNEQFF
TGTGCCAGCAGTGAACCGGGACTCACAGTCAATGAGCAGTTCTTC
>TRBV29-1|TRBJ2-5|few|.
CSVEDPRQETQYF
TGCAGCGTTGAAGATCCTAGGCAAGAGACCCAGTACTTC
>TRBV7-9|TRBJ2-1|.|TRBD2
CASSLGGGRALNEQFF
TGTGCCAGCAGCTTAGGGGGCGGGAGGGCCCTCAATGAGCAGTTCTTC
>TRBV7-6|TRBJ2-1|.|.
CASSLQGAEQFF
TGTGCCAGCAGCCTACAGGGTGCTGAGCAGTTCTTC
>TRBV29-1|TRBJ2-3|.|.
CSVELSRSTDTQYF
TGCAGCGTTGAACTATCCCGTAGCACAGATACGCAGTATTTT
>TRBV27|TRBJ1-3|.|.
CASSLSRSGNTIYF
TGTGCCAGCAGTTTATCCCGGTCTGGAAACACCATATATTTT
>TRBV6-1|TRBJ2-5|.|TRBD2
CASRSSSGRQETQYF
TGTGCCAGCAGGTCATCTAGCGGGCGACAAGAGACCCAGTACTTC
>TRBV7-8|TRBJ2-2|.|TRBD2
CASSRAGRNTGELFF
TGTGCCAGCAGCCGAGCGGGAAGGAACACCGGGGAGCTGTTTTTT
>TRBV18|TRBJ2-7|.|.
CASSPGPWNEQYF
TGTGCCAGCTCACCAGGCCCTTGGAACGAGCAGTACTTC
>TRBV30|TRBJ2-1|many|.
CAWSATRRQNNEQFF
TGTGCCTGGAGTGCCACTAGAAGGCAAAACAATGAGCAGTTCTTC
>TRBV6-5|TRBJ1-3|few|.
CASTPGSGNTIYF
TGTGCCAGCACTCCAGGGTCCGGAAACACCATATATTTT
>TRBV4-2|TRBJ1-5|.|.
CASSQGTGSNQPQHF
TGTGCCAGCAGCCAAGGTACTGGGAGCAATCAGCCCCAGCATTTT
>TRBV11-2|TRBJ1-3|.|.
CASSFSEGNTIYF
TGTGCCAGCAGCTTTAGTGAGGGAAACACCATATATTTT
>TRBV7-9|TRBJ2-7|.|TRBD1
CASSLGTLRDSSYEQYF
TGTGCCAGCAGCTTAGGAACCCTTCGGGACAGCTCCTACGAGCAGTACTTC
>TRBV6-1|TRBJ1-5|.|.
CASQGYQPQHF
TGTGCCAGCCAGGGGTATCAGCCCCAGCATTTT